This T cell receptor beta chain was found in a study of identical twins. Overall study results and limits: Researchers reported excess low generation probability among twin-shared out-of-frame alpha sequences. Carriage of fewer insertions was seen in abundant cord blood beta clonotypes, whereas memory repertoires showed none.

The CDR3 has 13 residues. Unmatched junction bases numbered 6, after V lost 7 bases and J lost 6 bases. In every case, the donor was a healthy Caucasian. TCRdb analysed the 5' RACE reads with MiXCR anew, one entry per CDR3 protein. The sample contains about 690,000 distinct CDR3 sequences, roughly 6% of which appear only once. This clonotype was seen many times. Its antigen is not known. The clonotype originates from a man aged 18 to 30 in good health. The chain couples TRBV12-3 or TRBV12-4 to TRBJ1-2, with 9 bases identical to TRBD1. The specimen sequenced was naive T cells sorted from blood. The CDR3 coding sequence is TGTGCCAGCAACTTGGGACAGGGAAATGGCTACACCTTC. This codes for CASNLGQGNGYTF.